This T cell receptor beta chain was recovered during a study of shared clonotypes between healthy human individuals. Comments on this clone: Antigen: not known.

CDR3 length: 13 amino acids. V lost 2 bases to trimming and J lost 8 bases, with 10 bases between them. CDR1 and CDR2 (germline): MNHNS, SASEGT. TCRdb's copy holds only in-frame clones and misses some; the assay was immunoSEQ multiplex PCR. The sample contains millions of clones, just over 90% of which appear only once. Study-wide results and limits: With few donors, the genetic and exposure-history diversity represented was limited. Estimated richness values were generally larger in naive subsets than in memory subsets.

This chain links TRBV6-1 with TRBJ2-4; D may correspond to TRBD1 or TRBD2 (6 bases each). This TCR was sampled from a man aged 18 to 30 in good health. The source material was naive CD4+ T cells sorted from blood. Subset given: CD45RA+ positively selected. The CDR3 spells CASSERGQDIQYF. The CDR3 DNA reads as TGTGCCAGCAGTGAACGGGGGCAAGACATTCAGTACTTC.